A single sample gave rise to the 16 T cell receptor beta chains below, sequenced in a study of OX40 agonist ivuxolimab in advanced cancers. Only in-frame clones appear in the TCRdb table, and some are missing; sequencing was by immunoSEQ multiplex PCR. This table holds fewer than 85,000 clones, about 86% found once. The input for sequencing was CD4+ or CD8+ T cells sorted from blood, taken in a trial of the OX40 agonist ivuxolimab. The origin of the receptors is an adult with an advanced solid tumor such as melanoma, head and neck, liver or kidney cancer.

This sequence joins TRBV7-9 and TRBJ2-7; D could derive from TRBD1 or TRBD2 (6 bases each). Germline V lookup: CDR1 SEHNR, CDR2 FQNEAQ (reference sequence). CDR3 length equals 14 residues. Trimming took 5 bases from V and 6 from J, leaving 17 bases between them. The CDR3, as DNA: TGTGCCAGCAGCGCACCGGGGGCGGGGATCGAGCAGTACTTC. Encoded protein: CASSAPGAGIEQYF.

The CDR3 DNA follows: TGTGCCAGCCCCCGGGACAGGAGCTCTATGAACACTGAAGCTTTCTTT. This translates into CASPRDRSSMNTEAFF. This rearrangement joins TRBV28 to TRBJ1-1; 8 bases align to TRBD1. With V trimmed by 8 bases and J by 0 bases, 11 bases remained unmatched. This CDR3 is 16 amino acids long. Looked up from germline, CDR1 is MDHEN and CDR2 is SYDVKM.

This sequence joins TRBV5-4 and TRBJ1-1; D unclear. The germline V gene encodes CDR1 SGHNT and CDR2 YYREEE (reference sequence). Deletions cut 4 bases from V and 5 bases from J, with 24 bases between. This CDR3 has 17 residues. DNA for the CDR3: TGTGCCAGCAGCCCGCAGCGGGGAACACCTAGGCGGACTGAAGCTTTCTTT. Its translation is CASSPQRGTPRRTEAFF.

The V gene is TRBV6-5, the J gene TRBJ1-5; TRBD1 agrees at 7 bases. Germline trimming cut 6 bases from V and 3 bases from J; bases unmatched to any gene: 2. Germline CDR1 and CDR2: MNHEY and SVGAGI. This CDR3 region has 13 residues. In DNA form, the CDR3 reads TGTGCCAGCAGGGGACAGCTCAATCAGCCCCAGCATTTT. Protein: CASRGQLNQPQHF.

The genes are TRBV4-1 and TRBJ1-3; D unclear. V was cut by 0 bases and J by 0 bases, with 12 bases left in between. The CDR3 is made up of 17 amino acids. Looked up from germline, CDR1 is MGHRA and CDR2 is YSYEKL. The chain's CDR3 is CASSQDYVPFSGNTIYF. DNA of the CDR3: TGCGCCAGCAGCCAAGATTACGTCCCCTTCTCTGGAAACACCATATATTTT.

The chain combines TRBV11-2 with TRBJ2-1; 10 bases match TRBD2. V lost 5 bases, J lost 8 bases, and 9 bases stayed unmatched. Germline assignment: CDR1 SGHAT and CDR2 FQNNGV. This CDR3 spans 15 amino acids. CDR3 protein: CASSPRLAGLDEQFF. For the CDR3, the DNA is TGTGCCAGCAGCCCACGACTAGCGGGTCTGGATGAGCAGTTCTTC.

The chain has TRBV19 and TRBJ1-2; 8 bases fit TRBD1. Unmatched junction bases numbered 10, after V lost 3 bases and J lost 4 bases. The CDR3 runs 16 residues. The germline V gene encodes CDR1 LNHDA and CDR2 SQIVND (reference sequence). CDR3 region: CASSIYRGTLSYGYTF. The CDR3 DNA reads TGTGCCAGTAGTATTTACAGGGGGACCTTAAGCTATGGCTACACCTTC.

The chain carries TRBV11-2 and TRBJ2-1, with unresolved D. CDR3 length: 14 residues. Trimming left V 2 bases short and J 7 bases short, with 12 bases between. Germline V gene sequence: CDR1 SGHAT, CDR2 FQNNGV. Here the CDR3 DNA reads TGTGCCAGCAGCTTATACGACGACCCGAATGAGCAGTTCTTC. Its protein product is CASSLYDDPNEQFF.

The chain couples TRBV7-9 to TRBJ1-6, with 7 positions matching TRBD1. CDR3 size: 16 residues. CDR1 SEHNR and CDR2 FQNEAQ come from the germline V gene (reference sequence). Germline trimming cut 3 bases from V and 8 bases from J; bases unmatched to any gene: 10. Here the CDR3 reads CASSLLGQPRDSPLHF. In DNA, the CDR3 is TGTGCCAGCAGCTTGTTGGGACAGCCCCGTGATTCACCCCTCCACTTT.

In this sample, this clone turned up a few times. This CDR3 is CASSLVGGEAFF. CDR3 sequence (DNA): TGTGCCAGCAGCTTGGTCGGGGGAGAAGCTTTCTTT. The V call is TRBV5-6, the J call TRBJ1-1, with D possibly TRBD1 on 5 matching bases. V was clipped by 0 bases and J by 8 bases, with 8 bases between them. This CDR3 spans 12 amino acids. CDR1 is SGHDT and CDR2 is YYEEEE in the germline V gene.

V usage is TRBV27 and J usage is TRBJ1-5, with D hard to call. CDR1 and CDR2 from the germline V gene are MNHEY and SMNVEV (reference sequence). CDR3 length equals 14 residues. Trimming shortened V by 8 bases and J by 2 bases, and 13 bases separated the two germline ends. In nucleotides, the CDR3 is TGTGCCAGCGTTAGCACGTGGGGCAATCAGCCCCAGCATTTT. Its protein is CASVSTWGNQPQHF.

This clone was detected only a few times. The chain joins TRBV7-9 to TRBJ2-2; 8 nucleotides line up with TRBD2. This CDR3 is built from 15 residues. Germline lookup yields CDR1 SEHNR and CDR2 FQNEAQ (reference sequence). V trimming: 10 bases; J trimming: 3 bases; junction bases outside the gene matches: 10. Written as DNA, the CDR3 is TGTGCCACCGCGGACGGTAGCGGGGACACCGGGGAGCTGTTTTTT. It yields the protein CATADGSGDTGELFF.

V usage is TRBV6-5 and J usage is TRBJ1-6, with no clear D. The CDR3 consists of 15 residues. With 6 bases removed from V and 0 bases from J, the gap between germline ends came to 9 bases. Germline assignment: CDR1 MNHEY and CDR2 SVGAGI. This chain's CDR3 is CASSRQSSYNSPLHF. In nucleotides, the CDR3 is TGTGCCAGCAGCCGCCAGAGCTCCTATAATTCACCCCTCCACTTT.

The chain recombines TRBV4-1 with TRBJ1-5; tentatively, D is TRBD1 (5 bases). CDR1 is MGHRA and CDR2 is YSYEKL in the germline V gene. This CDR3 spans 16 amino acids. The ends were cut back, 1 base at V and 2 bases at J, with 12 bases in the middle. CDR3 in amino acids: CASSQVLQGGNQPQHF. CDR3 nucleotides: TGCGCCAGCAGCCAAGTGCTGCAAGGGGGCAATCAGCCCCAGCATTTT.

This clone was seen only once. V usage is TRBV18 and J usage is TRBJ2-7, with D possibly matching TRBD2 (5 bases). The CDR3 is made up of 17 amino acids. The V gene's germline CDR1 is KGHSH and CDR2 LQKENI. V lost 0 bases and J 4 bases, leaving 19 bases between the germline ends. The CDR3 loop is CASSPPLRTDSRYEQYF. The CDR3 nucleotides read TGTGCCAGCTCACCACCGCTTCGAACGGACTCGAGGTACGAGCAGTACTTC. The whole variable domain, remainder taken from reference TRBV18 and TRBJ2-7, is NAGVMQNPRHLVRRRGQEARLRCSPMKGHSHVYWYRQLPEEGLKFMVYLQKENIIDESGMPKERFSAEFPKEGPSILRIQQVVRGDSAAYFCASSPPLRTDSRYEQYFGPGTRLTVT.

The chain links TRBV19 to TRBJ2-2; D unclear. The CDR3 contains 14 residues. V lost 2 bases to trimming and J lost 5 bases, with 9 bases between them. Looked up from germline, CDR1 is LNHDA and CDR2 is SQIVND (reference sequence). As DNA, the CDR3 is TGTGCCAGTAGTATAATGTTCGGGACCGGGGAGCTGTTTTTT. This translates into CASSIMFGTGELFF.